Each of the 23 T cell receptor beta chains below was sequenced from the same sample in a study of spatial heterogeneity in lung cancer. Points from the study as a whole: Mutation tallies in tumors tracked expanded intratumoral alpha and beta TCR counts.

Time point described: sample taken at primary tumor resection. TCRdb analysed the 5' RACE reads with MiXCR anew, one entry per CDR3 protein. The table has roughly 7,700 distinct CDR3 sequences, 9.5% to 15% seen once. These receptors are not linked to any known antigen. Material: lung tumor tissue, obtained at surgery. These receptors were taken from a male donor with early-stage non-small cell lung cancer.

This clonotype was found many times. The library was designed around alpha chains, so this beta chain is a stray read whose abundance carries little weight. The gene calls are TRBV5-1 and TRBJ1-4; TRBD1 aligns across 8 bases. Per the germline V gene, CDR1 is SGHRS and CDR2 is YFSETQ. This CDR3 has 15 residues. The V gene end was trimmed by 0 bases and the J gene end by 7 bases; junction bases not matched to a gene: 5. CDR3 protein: CASSLVPTGAEKLFF. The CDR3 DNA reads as TGCGCCAGCAGCTTGGTCCCGACAGGGGCTGAAAAACTGTTTTTT. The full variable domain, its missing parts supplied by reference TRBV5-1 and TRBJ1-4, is KAGVTQTPRYLIKTRGQQVTLSCSPISGHRSVSWYQQTPGQGLQFLFEYFSETQRNKGNFPGRFSGRQFSNSRSEMNVSTLELGDSALYLCASSLVPTGAEKLFFGSGTQLSVL.

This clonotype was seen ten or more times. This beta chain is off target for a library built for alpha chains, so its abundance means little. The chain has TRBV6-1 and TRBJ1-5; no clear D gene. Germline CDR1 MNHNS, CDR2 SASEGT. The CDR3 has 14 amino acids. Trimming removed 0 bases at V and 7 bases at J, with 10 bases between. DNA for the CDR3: TGTGCCAGCAGTGAAGCGCCGGCGGGACAGCCCCAGCATTTT. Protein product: CASSEAPAGQPQHF.

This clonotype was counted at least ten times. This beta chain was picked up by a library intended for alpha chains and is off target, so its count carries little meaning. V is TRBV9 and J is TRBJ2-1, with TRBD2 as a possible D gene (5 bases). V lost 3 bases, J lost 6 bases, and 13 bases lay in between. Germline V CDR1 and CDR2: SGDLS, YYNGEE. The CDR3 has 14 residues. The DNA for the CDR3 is TGTGCCAGCAGCGCCGGAGGACGCTCCAATGAGCAGTTCTTC. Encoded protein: CASSAGGRSNEQFF.

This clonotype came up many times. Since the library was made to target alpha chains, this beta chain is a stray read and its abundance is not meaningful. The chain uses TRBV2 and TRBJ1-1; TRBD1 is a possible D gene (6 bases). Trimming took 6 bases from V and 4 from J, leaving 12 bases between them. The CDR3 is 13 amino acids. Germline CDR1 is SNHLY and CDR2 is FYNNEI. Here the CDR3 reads CASRSQGGTEAFF. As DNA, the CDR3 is TGTGCCAGCAGGTCACAGGGCGGCACTGAAGCTTTCTTT. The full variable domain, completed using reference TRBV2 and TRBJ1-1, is EPEVTQTPSHQVTQMGQEVILRCVPISNHLYFYWYRQILGQKVEFLVSFYNNEISEKSEIFDDQFSVERPDGSNFTLKIRSTKLEDSAMYFCASRSQGGTEAFFGQGTRLTVV.

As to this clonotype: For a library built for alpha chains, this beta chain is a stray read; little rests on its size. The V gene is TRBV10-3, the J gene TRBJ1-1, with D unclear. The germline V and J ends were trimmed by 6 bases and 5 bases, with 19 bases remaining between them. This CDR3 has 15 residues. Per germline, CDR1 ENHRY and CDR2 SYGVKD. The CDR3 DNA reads TGTGCCATCAGCCAACCCGGAGGTAACGGGACTGAAGCTTTCTTT. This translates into CAISQPGGNGTEAFF.

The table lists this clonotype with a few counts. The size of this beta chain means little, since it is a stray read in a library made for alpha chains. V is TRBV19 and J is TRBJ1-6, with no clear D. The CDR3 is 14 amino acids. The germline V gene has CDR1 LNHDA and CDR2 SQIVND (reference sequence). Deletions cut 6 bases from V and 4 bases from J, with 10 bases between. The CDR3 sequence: CASSTELYNSPLHF. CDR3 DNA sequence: TGTGCCAGTAGCACCGAACTTTATAATTCACCCCTCCACTTT.

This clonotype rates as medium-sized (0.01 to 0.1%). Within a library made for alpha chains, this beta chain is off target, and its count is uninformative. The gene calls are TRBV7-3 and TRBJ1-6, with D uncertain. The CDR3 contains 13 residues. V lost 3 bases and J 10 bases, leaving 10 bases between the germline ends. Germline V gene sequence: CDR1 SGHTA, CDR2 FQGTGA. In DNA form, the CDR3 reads TGTGCCAGCAGCTTCGATCGGAACTCACCCCTCCACTTT. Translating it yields CASSFDRNSPLHF.

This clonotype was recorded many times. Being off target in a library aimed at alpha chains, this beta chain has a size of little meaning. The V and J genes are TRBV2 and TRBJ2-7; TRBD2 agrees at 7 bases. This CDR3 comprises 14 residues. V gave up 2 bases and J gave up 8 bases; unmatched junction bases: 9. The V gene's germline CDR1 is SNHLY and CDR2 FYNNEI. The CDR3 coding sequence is TGTGCCAGCAGTGAACTTCAGCGGGAACCCAAGCAGTACTTC. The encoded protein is CASSELQREPKQYF.

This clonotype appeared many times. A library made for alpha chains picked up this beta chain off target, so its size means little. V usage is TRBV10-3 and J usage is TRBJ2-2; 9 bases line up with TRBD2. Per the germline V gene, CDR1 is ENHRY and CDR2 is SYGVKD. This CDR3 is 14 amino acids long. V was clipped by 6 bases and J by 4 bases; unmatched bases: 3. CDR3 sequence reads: CAIRHSGGTGELFF. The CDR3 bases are TGTGCCATCAGACATAGCGGGGGCACCGGGGAGCTGTTTTTT.

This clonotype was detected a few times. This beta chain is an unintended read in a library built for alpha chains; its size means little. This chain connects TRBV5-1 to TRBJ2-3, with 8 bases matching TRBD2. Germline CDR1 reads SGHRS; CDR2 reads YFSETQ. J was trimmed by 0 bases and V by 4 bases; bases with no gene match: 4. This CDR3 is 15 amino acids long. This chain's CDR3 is CASSLLAGSTDTQYF. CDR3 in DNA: TGCGCCAGCAGCCTATTAGCGGGAAGCACAGATACGCAGTATTTT.

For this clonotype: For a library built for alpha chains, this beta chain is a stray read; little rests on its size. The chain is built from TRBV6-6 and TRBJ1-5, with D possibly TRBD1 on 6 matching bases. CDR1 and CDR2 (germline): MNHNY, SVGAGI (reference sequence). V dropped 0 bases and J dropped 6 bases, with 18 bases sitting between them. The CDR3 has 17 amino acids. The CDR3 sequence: CASSYSLVRGVTQPQHF. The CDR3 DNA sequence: TGTGCCAGCAGTTACTCGCTCGTCAGGGGAGTAACTCAGCCCCAGCATTTT.

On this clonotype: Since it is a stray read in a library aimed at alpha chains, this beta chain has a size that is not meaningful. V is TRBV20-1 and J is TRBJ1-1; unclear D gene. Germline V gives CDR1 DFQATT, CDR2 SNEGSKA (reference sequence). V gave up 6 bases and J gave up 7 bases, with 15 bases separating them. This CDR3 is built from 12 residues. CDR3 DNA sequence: TGCAGTGCCTCCTTCCGGCCTAGTGAAGCTTTCTTT. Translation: CSASFRPSEAFF.

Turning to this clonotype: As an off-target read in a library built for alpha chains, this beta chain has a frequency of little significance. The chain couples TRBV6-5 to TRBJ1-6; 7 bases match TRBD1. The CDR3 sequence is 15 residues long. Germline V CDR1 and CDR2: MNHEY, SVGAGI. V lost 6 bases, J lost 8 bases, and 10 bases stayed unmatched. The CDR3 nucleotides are TGTGCCAGCAGAGTTACGAAACAGGGGCATTCACCCCTCCACTTT. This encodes CASRVTKQGHSPLHF.

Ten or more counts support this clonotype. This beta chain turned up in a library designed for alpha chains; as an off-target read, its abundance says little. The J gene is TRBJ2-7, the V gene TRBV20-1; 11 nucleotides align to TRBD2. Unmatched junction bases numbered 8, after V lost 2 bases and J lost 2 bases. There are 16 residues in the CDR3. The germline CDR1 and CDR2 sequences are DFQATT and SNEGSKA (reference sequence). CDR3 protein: CSARPRTSGLAYEQYF. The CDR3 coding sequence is TGCAGTGCTAGACCTAGGACTAGCGGGTTAGCCTACGAGCAGTACTTC.

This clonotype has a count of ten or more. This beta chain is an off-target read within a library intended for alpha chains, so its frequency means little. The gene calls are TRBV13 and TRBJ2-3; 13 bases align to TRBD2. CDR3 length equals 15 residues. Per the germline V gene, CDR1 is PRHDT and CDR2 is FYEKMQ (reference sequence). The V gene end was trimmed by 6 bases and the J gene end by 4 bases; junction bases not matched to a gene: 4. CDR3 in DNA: TGTGCCAGCAGGAGACTAGCGGGAGGAGCAGATACGCAGTATTTT. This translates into CASRRLAGGADTQYF.

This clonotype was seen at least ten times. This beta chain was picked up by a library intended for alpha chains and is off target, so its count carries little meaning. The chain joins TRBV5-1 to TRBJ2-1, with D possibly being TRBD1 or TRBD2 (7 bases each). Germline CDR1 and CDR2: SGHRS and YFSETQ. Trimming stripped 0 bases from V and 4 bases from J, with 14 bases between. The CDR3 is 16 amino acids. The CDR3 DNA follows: TGCGCCAGCAGCTTGGAGGGGGCTAGCGGTTACAATGAGCAGTTCTTC. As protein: CASSLEGASGYNEQFF. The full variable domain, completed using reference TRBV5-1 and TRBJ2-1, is KAGVTQTPRYLIKTRGQQVTLSCSPISGHRSVSWYQQTPGQGLQFLFEYFSETQRNKGNFPGRFSGRQFSNSRSEMNVSTLELGDSALYLCASSLEGASGYNEQFFGPGTRLTVL.

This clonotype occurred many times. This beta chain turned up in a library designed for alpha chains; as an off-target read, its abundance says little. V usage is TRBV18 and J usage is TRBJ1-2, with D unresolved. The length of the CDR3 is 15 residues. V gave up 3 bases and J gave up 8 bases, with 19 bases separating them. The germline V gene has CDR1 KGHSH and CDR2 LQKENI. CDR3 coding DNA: TGTGCCAGCTCACCCTCCCTCGGACCCTTGAGAGGCTACACCTTC. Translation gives CASSPSLGPLRGYTF.

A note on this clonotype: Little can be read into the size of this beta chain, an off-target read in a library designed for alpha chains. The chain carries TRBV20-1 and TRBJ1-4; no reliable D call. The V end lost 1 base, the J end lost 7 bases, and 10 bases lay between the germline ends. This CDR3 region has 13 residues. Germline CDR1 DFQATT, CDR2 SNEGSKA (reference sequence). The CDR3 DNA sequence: TGCAGTGCTAGAGGGCTTTTGGGTGAAAAACTGTTTTTT. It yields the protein CSARGLLGEKLFF.

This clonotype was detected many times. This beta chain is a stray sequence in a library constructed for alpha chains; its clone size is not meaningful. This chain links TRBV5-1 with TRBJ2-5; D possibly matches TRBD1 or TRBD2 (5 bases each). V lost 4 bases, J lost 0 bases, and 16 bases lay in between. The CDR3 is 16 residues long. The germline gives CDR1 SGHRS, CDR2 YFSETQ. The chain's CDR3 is CASSPRSGRYQETQYF. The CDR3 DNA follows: TGCGCCAGCAGCCCCCGTTCGGGACGATACCAAGAGACCCAGTACTTC.

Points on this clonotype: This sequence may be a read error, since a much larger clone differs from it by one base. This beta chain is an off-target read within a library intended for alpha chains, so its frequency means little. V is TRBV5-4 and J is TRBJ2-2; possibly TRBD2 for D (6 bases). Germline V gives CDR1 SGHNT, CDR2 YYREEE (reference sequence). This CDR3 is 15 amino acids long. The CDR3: CASGLEAGRTGELFF. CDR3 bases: TGTGCCAGCGGCTTGGAGGCGGGAAGGACCGGGGAGCTGTTTTTT.

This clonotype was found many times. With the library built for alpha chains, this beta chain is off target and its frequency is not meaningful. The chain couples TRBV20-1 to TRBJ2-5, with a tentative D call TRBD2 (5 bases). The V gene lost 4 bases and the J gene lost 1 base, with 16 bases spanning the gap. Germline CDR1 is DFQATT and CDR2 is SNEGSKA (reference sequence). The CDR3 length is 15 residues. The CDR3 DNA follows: TGCAGTGCTATGAGAGAGGGTGGGAGCCAAGAGACCCAGTACTTC. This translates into CSAMREGGSQETQYF.

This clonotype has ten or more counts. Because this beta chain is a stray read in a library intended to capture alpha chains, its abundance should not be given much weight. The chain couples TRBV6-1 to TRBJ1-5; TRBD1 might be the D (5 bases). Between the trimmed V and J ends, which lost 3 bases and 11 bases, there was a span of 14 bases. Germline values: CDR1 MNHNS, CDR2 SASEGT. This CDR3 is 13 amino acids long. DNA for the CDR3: TGTGCCAGCAGTGATTGGGACCGGGGGGCCCAGCATTTT. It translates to CASSDWDRGAQHF.

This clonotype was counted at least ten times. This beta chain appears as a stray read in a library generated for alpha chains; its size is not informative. In DNA, the CDR3 is TGTGCCAGCAGCTCGGTTCGGGGGGAGAACTATGGCTACACCTTC. This sequence encodes CASSSVRGENYGYTF. The chain has TRBV7-9 and TRBJ1-2, with D maybe TRBD1 (5 bases). The V gene lost 4 bases and the J gene lost 2 bases, with 14 bases spanning the gap. CDR1 is SEHNR, CDR2 FQNEAQ, per germline (reference sequence). The CDR3 totals 15 residues.